This TCR beta chain stems from a study of blood T cells in healthy people across ages. General study results and limits: It was the long-lived donors that had more naive CD4+ cells and higher diversity than aged donors. It was not known whether donors were CMV positive (a possible confounder of expanded clonotype changes).

A note on this clonotype: The antigen remains undetermined.

For the second PCR, which ran for roughly 6 to 11 cycles, a sample-barcoded 5' primer and a J-beta primer mix were used. Every single cDNA molecule received a tag from a template-switch adaptor with 12 random nucleotides. TCRdb redid the calling of the 5' RACE reads with MiXCR, one entry per CDR3 protein. The table lists approximately 800,000 distinct CDR3 sequences, 46% of them singletons. Looked up from germline, CDR1 is MNHEY and CDR2 is SVGEGT. The V end was cut by 6 bases, the J end by 0 bases, with 15 bases between. This CDR3 has 15 amino acids. The source of this sequence is a man older than 75 in good health. J is TRBJ2-7 and V is TRBV6-2 or TRBV6-3; possibly TRBD1 or TRBD2 for D (5 bases each). Sequenced input: blood. As DNA, the CDR3 is TGTGCCAGCAGCTCACCCCGGGACCACTCCTACGAGCAGTACTTC. Amino acid sequence: CASSSPRDHSYEQYF.